This TCR beta chain was observed in a study of blood T cells in healthy people across ages. This clonotype was recorded a few times. Its antigen is as yet unknown. Study-level points and caveats: In these data, TCR beta diversity tracked strongly with naive T cell percentage.

This CDR3 spans 13 amino acids. Germline values: CDR1 DFQATT, CDR2 SNEGSKA (reference sequence). V was clipped by 3 bases and J by 5 bases, with 11 bases between them. Roughly 9 milliliters of peripheral blood were drawn from each donor. Per sample, at least 6 micrograms of total RNA were extracted. Using a J-beta primer mix together with a sample-barcoded 5' primer, a second PCR was run for roughly 6 to 12 cycles. MiXCR, applied by TCRdb to the 5' RACE reads, yields one record per CDR3 protein. The sample carries some 920,000 distinct CDR3 sequences, around 54% recorded once. Specimen: blood. The clonotype comes from a woman aged 55-69 years in good health. This rearrangement joins TRBV20-1 to TRBJ2-1, with TRBD1 as a possible D gene (6 bases). The CDR3 bases are TGCAGTGCTAGGACAGGAGGAAACAATGAGCAGTTCTTC. Amino acids: CSARTGGNNEQFF.